This T cell receptor (beta chain) was found in a study of PD-1 blockade in classical Hodgkin lymphoma. No patient escaped relapse after autologous stem cell transplantation, and brentuximab vedotin exposure varied. Reported best responses ranged across complete response, partial response or progressive disease. Only in-frame clones appear in the TCRdb table, and some are missing; sequencing was by immunoSEQ multiplex PCR. The sample lists around 14,000 clones, more than 70% occurring once. This material consisted of peripheral blood mononuclear cells (PBMCs), taken at baseline. This TCR derives from a human donor with classical Hodgkin lymphoma.

CDR3 coding DNA: TGTGCCAGCAGCCAAGCGGGGACAGGGGAGAGGAAACTGTTTTTT. It translates to CASSQAGTGERKLFF. V and J are TRBV14 and TRBJ1-4; 10 bases fit TRBD1. Looked up from germline, CDR1 is SGHDN and CDR2 is FVKESK. Germline trimming cut 1 base from V and 11 bases from J; bases unmatched to any gene: 7. This CDR3 is built from 15 residues. Full variable domain (rest looked up from reference TRBV14 and TRBJ1-4): EAGVTQFPSHSVIEKGQTVTLRCDPISGHDNLYWYRRVMGKEIKFLLHFVKESKQDESGMPNNRFLAERTGGTYSTLKVQPAELEDSGVYFCASSQAGTGERKLFFGSGTQLSVL.